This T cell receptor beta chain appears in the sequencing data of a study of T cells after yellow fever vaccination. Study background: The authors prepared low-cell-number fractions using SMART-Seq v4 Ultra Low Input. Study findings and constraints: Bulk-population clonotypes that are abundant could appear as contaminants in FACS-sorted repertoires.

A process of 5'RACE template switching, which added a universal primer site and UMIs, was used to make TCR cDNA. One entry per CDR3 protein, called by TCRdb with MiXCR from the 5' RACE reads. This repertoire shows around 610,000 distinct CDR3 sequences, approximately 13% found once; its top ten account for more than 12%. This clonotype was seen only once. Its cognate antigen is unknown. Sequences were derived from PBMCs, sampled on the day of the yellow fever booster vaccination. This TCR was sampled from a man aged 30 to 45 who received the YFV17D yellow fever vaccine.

The CDR3 bases are TGTGCCAGCCATCCGAGCCGGGCTGAAGCTTTCTTT. It codes for CASHPSRAEAFF. The V and J genes are TRBV2 and TRBJ1-1; D is ambiguous. Trimming removed 8 bases from V and 6 bases from J, with 13 bases in between. There are 12 residues in the CDR3. Germline V gene sequence: CDR1 SNHLY, CDR2 FYNNEI.